This T cell receptor beta chain was found in a study of T cell responses to AZD1222 COVID-19 vaccine. The CDR3 is 15 residues long. CDR1 SEHNR and CDR2 FQNEAQ come from the germline V gene (reference sequence). V gave up 0 bases and J gave up 6 bases; unmatched junction bases: 5. Data came from immunoSEQ multiplex PCR; TCRdb stores just in-frame clones and leaves some out. The sample contains roughly 150,000 clones, around 93% of which appear only once. This chain uses TRBV7-9 with TRBJ2-7, with TRBD1 matching 10 bases. This TCR was recovered from an adult who received the AZD1222 COVID-19 vaccine. The source was peripheral blood, collected 28 days after the second AZD1222 dose. The CDR3 nucleotides are TGTGCCAGCAGCTTAGCCGGGACAGGGGACGGCGAGCAGTACTTC. Its protein product is CASSLAGTGDGEQYF.